This is a list of T cell receptor beta chains from one sample in a study of cytomegalovirus exposure and HLA in healthy donors. The assay was immunoSEQ multiplex PCR, and TCRdb's table has in-frame clones only and misses some. Of 150,000 to 200,000 clones listed, more than 60% are singletons. The sequencing input was PBMCs. These receptor sequences come from a male donor in good health and CMV-seronegative. Both conserved end residues are part of each CDR3. The D gene is left open where the match is weak. A row's size may be missing; if present it is once, few, many or a size class.

size	V	D	J	CDR3	DNA
.	TRBV19	TRBD1	TRBJ2-1	CASSIERTGVQFF	TGTGCCAGTAGTATAGAGCGGACAGGGGTGCAGTTCTTC
.	TRBV6-1	.	TRBJ1-2	CASSEFRVYGYTF	TGTGCCAGCAGTGAGTTCAGGGTCTATGGCTACACCTTC
.	TRBV5-6	TRBD2	TRBJ2-2	CASSSWASGGYTGELFF	TGTGCCAGCAGCTCTTGGGCTAGCGGGGGTTACACCGGGGAGCTGTTTTTT
.	TRBV9	TRBD1	TRBJ1-3	CASSVDNRGFTIYF	TGTGCCAGCAGCGTAGATAACAGGGGTTTTACCATATATTTT
.	TRBV5-6	.	TRBJ1-2	CASSLGVLGYTF	TGTGCCAGCAGCTTAGGGGTTTTGGGCTACACCTTC
.	TRBV7-3	TRBD2	TRBJ2-1	CASSAPSGSNEQFF	TGTGCCAGCAGCGCCCCTAGCGGGAGCAATGAGCAGTTCTTC
.	TRBV2	TRBD1	TRBJ2-7	CASSALDRGSSYEQYF	TGTGCCAGCAGTGCCCTCGACAGGGGGAGCTCCTACGAGCAGTACTTC
.	TRBV27	.	TRBJ1-1	CASSLDRGADTEAFF	TGTGCCAGCAGTTTAGATCGGGGGGCCGACACTGAAGCTTTCTTT
once	TRBV28	.	TRBJ2-6	CASSLQGSGANVLTF	TGTGCCAGCAGTTTACAGGGGTCTGGGGCCAACGTCCTGACTTTC
.	TRBV4-1	.	TRBJ1-4	CASSQIALGVTNEKLFF	TGCGCCAGCAGCCAGATAGCCCTAGGTGTAACTAATGAAAAACTGTTTTTT
.	TRBV9	TRBD2	TRBJ2-7	CASWGGVNEQYF	TGTGCCAGCTGGGGGGGGGTCAACGAGCAGTACTTC
.	TRBV5-5	.	TRBJ1-2	CASSFDQNYGYTF	TGTGCCAGCAGCTTTGATCAGAACTATGGCTACACCTTC
.	TRBV7-9	.	TRBJ1-1	CASSLATGTEAFF	TGTGCCAGCAGCTTGGCGACGGGGACTGAAGCTTTCTTT
.	TRBV19	TRBD1	TRBJ2-3	CASSPGQGPDTQYF	TGTGCCAGTAGTCCCGGACAGGGCCCAGATACGCAGTATTTT
once	TRBV27	TRBD2	TRBJ2-1	CASSLTSGTYNEQFF	TGTGCCAGCAGCCTGACTAGCGGCACCTACAATGAGCAGTTCTTC
.	TRBV7-9	.	TRBJ1-2	CASSYARGDYGYTF	TGTGCCAGCAGCTACGCTAGGGGCGACTATGGCTACACCTTC
.	TRBV19	.	TRBJ2-7	CASSSGGYEQYF	TGTGCCAGTAGTAGTGGCGGGTACGAGCAGTACTTC
.	TRBV7-8	TRBD2	TRBJ2-2	CASSPGLATNTGELFF	TGTGCCAGCAGCCCCGGACTAGCGACCAACACCGGGGAGCTGTTTTTT
few	TRBV7-9	TRBD1	TRBJ2-5	CASSWGQNQETQYF	TGTGCCAGCAGTTGGGGACAGAACCAAGAGACCCAGTACTTC
.	TRBV4-3	.	TRBJ2-3	CASSQDLFQGNTDTQYF	TGCGCCAGCAGCCAAGATCTTTTCCAGGGGAATACAGATACGCAGTATTTT
.	TRBV7-9	TRBD1	TRBJ1-2	CASSPGAQGVNYGYTF	TGTGCCAGCAGCCCAGGGGCGCAGGGGGTGAACTATGGCTACACCTTC
.	TRBV4-3	TRBD1	TRBJ2-7	CASSQLTGTGLEQYF	TGCGCCAGCAGCCAACTCACCGGGACAGGGCTCGAGCAGTACTTC
.	TRBV2	.	TRBJ2-7	CASSVSQSYEQYF	TGTGCCAGCAGTGTATCGCAGTCCTACGAGCAGTACTTC
.	TRBV9	TRBD2	TRBJ2-7	CASSVGLAGTYEQYF	TGTGCCAGCAGCGTAGGACTAGCGGGAACCTACGAGCAGTACTTC
few	TRBV6-5	.	TRBJ2-1	CASSPAGLGREQFF	TGTGCCAGCAGCCCCGCCGGATTGGGCAGAGAGCAGTTCTTC
.	TRBV5-4	.	TRBJ2-2	CASSPGGRGTGELFF	TGTGCCAGCAGCCCCGGGGGGCGCGGGACCGGGGAGCTGTTTTTT
.	TRBV2	TRBD2	TRBJ2-3	CASGGLAGGITDTQYF	TGTGCCAGCGGAGGACTAGCGGGGGGAATCACAGATACGCAGTATTTT
once	TRBV6-5	.	TRBJ1-2	CASRPTGTDSGYTF	TGTGCCAGCAGGCCAACAGGGACGGATTCGGGCTACACCTTC
few	TRBV6-1	TRBD1	TRBJ1-1	CASSATGYGTEAFF	TGTGCCAGCAGTGCGACAGGGTATGGAACTGAAGCTTTCTTT
once	TRBV28	.	TRBJ1-6	CASGGRGYNSPLHF	TGTGCCAGCGGCGGCAGGGGTTATAATTCACCCCTCCACTTT
.	TRBV18	.	TRBJ1-3	CASSPSAGVGNTIYF	TGTGCCAGCTCACCAAGCGCAGGGGTCGGAAACACCATATATTTT
.	TRBV10-3	.	TRBJ2-4	CAIQPAGSKNIQYF	TGTGCCATCCAACCCGCGGGGTCCAAAAACATTCAGTACTTC
.	TRBV6-5	TRBD2	TRBJ2-7	CASSSAGLGNNEQYF	TGTGCCAGCAGTTCCGCGGGACTAGGGAATAACGAGCAGTACTTC
.	TRBV4-1	.	TRBJ2-2	CASWARGVHNTGELFF	TGCGCCAGTTGGGCCAGGGGGGTCCACAACACCGGGGAGCTGTTTTTT
.	TRBV7-3	.	TRBJ2-3	CASSSLGTDTQYF	TGTGCCAGCAGCTCACTGGGCACAGATACGCAGTATTTT
few	TRBV5-6	TRBD1	TRBJ1-2	CASSLLDRVENGYTF	TGTGCCAGCAGCTTGTTGGACAGGGTTGAAAATGGCTACACCTTC
.	TRBV6-1	TRBD1	TRBJ1-5	CASKGALEGKGPQHF	TGTGCCAGCAAGGGGGCACTAGAGGGGAAGGGGCCCCAGCATTTT
.	TRBV7-9	TRBD2	TRBJ2-1	CASSLDSGAHNEQFF	TGTGCCAGCAGCTTAGATAGCGGGGCCCACAATGAGCAGTTCTTC
.	TRBV9	.	TRBJ2-7	CASSPRASPGEQYF	TGTGCCAGCAGCCCCAGGGCCAGTCCGGGTGAGCAGTACTTC
.	TRBV5-6	TRBD2	TRBJ2-2	CASSMWTSGRGLVGELFF	TGTGCCAGCAGCATGTGGACTAGCGGGAGAGGGTTGGTCGGGGAGCTGTTTTTT
.	TRBV5-1	TRBD1	TRBJ1-2	CASSLAGQGERGYTF	TGCGCCAGCAGCTTGGCCGGACAGGGGGAACGGGGCTACACCTTC
.	TRBV2	.	TRBJ2-7	CASSLTGNLWSYEQYF	TGTGCCAGCAGCCTAACAGGGAATTTATGGTCCTACGAGCAGTACTTC
.	TRBV9	TRBD1	TRBJ1-1	CASSPEQTGGTEAFF	TGTGCCAGCAGCCCTGAACAGACAGGGGGCACTGAAGCTTTCTTT
.	TRBV27	.	TRBJ1-1	CASSSVGQREAFF	TGTGCCAGCAGTTCGGTAGGACAGCGTGAAGCTTTCTTT
.	TRBV2	.	TRBJ1-5	CASSEDPRQPQHF	TGTGCCAGCAGTGAAGACCCGAGGCAGCCCCAGCATTTT
.	TRBV11-3	TRBD2	TRBJ2-2	CASSLDWSGEGTGELFF	TGTGCCAGCAGCTTAGACTGGAGCGGGGAGGGAACCGGGGAGCTGTTTTTT
.	TRBV4-1	.	TRBJ1-1	CASSQEGWEVAEAFF	TGCGCCAGCAGCCAAGAGGGTTGGGAGGTGGCTGAAGCTTTCTTT
.	TRBV7-9	TRBD1	TRBJ2-2	CASSLTGIGTGELFF	TGTGCCAGCAGCTTGACAGGGATCGGCACCGGGGAGCTGTTTTTT
.	TRBV20-1	.	TRBJ2-7	CSARASEQYF	TGCAGTGCTAGAGCTTCCGAGCAGTACTTC
.	TRBV2	.	TRBJ1-1	CASSYRVGTEAFF	TGTGCCAGCAGTTACAGGGTGGGGACTGAAGCTTTCTTT
.	TRBV27	TRBD2	TRBJ2-1	CASSPLAGGEQFF	TGTGCCAGCAGTCCGCTAGCGGGGGGCGAGCAGTTCTTC
.	TRBV5-1	.	TRBJ1-2	CASNRQRANYGYTF	TGCGCCAGCAATCGACAGAGAGCTAACTATGGCTACACCTTC
.	TRBV11-2	.	TRBJ1-5	CASSFGSGDQPQHF	TGTGCCAGCAGCTTTGGGTCGGGGGATCAGCCCCAGCATTTT
.	TRBV28	.	TRBJ1-1	CASSLGRGYSEAFF	TGTGCCAGCAGTTTGGGCAGGGGATACTCTGAAGCTTTCTTT
.	TRBV5-1	TRBD1	TRBJ1-4	CASSWTGGHEKLFF	TGCGCCAGCAGCTGGACAGGGGGTCATGAAAAACTGTTTTTT